Given below is one T cell receptor beta chain in context. The source of the sample is a study of control samples from healthy donors and cancer patients. The table came from immunoSEQ multiplex PCR; TCRdb's copy has only in-frame clones and leaves some out. The data contain 110,000 to 150,000 clones, around nine tenths of them singletons. This CDR3 region has 15 residues. J was trimmed by 4 bases and V by 2 bases; bases with no gene match: 4. Germline V gene lookup returns CDR1 MRHNA and CDR2 SNTAGT. The receptor was isolated from a woman aged 25 to 39 in good health. The V gene is TRBV6-4, the J gene TRBJ2-1, with TRBD2 matching over 8 bases. The specimen sequenced was blood. The CDR3 loop reads CASSDGASGYNEQFF. The CDR3, as DNA: TGTGCCAGCAGTGACGGGGCTAGCGGGTACAATGAGCAGTTCTTC.